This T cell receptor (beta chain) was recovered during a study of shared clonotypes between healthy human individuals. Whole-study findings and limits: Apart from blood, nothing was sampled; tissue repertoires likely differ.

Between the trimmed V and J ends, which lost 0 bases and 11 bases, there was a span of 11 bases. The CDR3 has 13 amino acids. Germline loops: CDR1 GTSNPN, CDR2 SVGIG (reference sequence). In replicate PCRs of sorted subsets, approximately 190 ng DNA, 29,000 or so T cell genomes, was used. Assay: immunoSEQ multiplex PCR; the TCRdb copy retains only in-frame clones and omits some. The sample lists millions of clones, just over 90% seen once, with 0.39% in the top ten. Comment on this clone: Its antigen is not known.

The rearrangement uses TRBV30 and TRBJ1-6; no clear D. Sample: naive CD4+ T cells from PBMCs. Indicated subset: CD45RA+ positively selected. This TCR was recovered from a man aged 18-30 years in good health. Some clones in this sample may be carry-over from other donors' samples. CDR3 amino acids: CAWSVREDTPLHF. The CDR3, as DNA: TGTGCCTGGAGTGTACGGGAGGATACACCCCTCCACTTT.